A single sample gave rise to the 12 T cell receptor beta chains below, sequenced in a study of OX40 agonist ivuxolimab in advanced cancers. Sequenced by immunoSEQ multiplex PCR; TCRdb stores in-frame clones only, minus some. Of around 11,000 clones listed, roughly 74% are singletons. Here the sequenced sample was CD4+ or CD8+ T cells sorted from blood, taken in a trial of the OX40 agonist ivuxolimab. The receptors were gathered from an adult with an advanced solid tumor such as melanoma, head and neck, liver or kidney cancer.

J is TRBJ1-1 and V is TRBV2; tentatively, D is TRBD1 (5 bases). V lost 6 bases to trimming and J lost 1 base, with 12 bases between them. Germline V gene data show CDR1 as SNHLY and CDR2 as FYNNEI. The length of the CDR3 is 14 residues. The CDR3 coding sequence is TGTGCCAGCAGGGGACGGCCGGGGAACACTGAAGCTTTCTTT. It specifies CASRGRPGNTEAFF.

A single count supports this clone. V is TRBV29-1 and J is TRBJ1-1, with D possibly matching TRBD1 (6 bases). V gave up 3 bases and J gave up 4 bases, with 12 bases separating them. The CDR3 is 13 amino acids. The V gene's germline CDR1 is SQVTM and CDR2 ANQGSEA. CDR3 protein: CSVDHRVFTEAFF. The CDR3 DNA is TGCAGCGTTGACCACAGGGTCTTCACTGAAGCTTTCTTT.

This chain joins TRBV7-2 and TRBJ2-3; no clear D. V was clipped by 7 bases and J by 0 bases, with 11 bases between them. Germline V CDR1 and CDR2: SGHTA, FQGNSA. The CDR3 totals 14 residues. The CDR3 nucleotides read TGTGCCAGCACCCCGCCCAGTAGCACAGATACGCAGTATTTT. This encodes CASTPPSSTDTQYF.

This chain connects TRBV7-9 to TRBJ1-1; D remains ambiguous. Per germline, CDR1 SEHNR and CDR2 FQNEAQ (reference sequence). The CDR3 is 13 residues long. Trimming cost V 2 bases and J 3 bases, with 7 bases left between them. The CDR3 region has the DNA TGTGCCAGCAGCTTACTGGGTGACACTGAAGCTTTCTTT. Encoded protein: CASSLLGDTEAFF.

DNA for the CDR3: TGTGCCATCAGTAAGGTCTACGGGACAAGAGAGGCAGATACGCAGTATTTT. This gives the protein CAISKVYGTREADTQYF. The gene calls are TRBV10-3 and TRBJ2-3; maybe TRBD1 (6 bases). Trimming removed 5 bases at V and 4 bases at J, with 22 bases between. Germline CDR1 is ENHRY and CDR2 is SYGVKD. The CDR3 covers 17 residues.

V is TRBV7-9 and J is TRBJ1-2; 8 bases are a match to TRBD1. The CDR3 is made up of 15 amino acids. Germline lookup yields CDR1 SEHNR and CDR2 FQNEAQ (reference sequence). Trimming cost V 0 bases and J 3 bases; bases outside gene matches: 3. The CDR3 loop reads CASSLAAGGYYGYTF. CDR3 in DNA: TGTGCCAGCAGCTTAGCTGCAGGGGGCTACTATGGCTACACCTTC.

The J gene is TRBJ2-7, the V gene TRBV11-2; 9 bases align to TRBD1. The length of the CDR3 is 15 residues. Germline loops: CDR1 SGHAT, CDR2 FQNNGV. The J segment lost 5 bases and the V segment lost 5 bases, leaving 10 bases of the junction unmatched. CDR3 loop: CASSLYRDRVDEQYF. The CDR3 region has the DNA TGTGCCAGCAGCCTTTACCGGGACAGGGTGGACGAGCAGTACTTC. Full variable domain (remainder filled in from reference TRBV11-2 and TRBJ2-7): EAGVAQSPRYKIIEKRQSVAFWCNPISGHATLYWYQQILGQGPKLLIQFQNNGVVDDSQLPKDRFSAERLKGVDSTLKIQPAKLEDSAVYLCASSLYRDRVDEQYFGPGTRLTVT.

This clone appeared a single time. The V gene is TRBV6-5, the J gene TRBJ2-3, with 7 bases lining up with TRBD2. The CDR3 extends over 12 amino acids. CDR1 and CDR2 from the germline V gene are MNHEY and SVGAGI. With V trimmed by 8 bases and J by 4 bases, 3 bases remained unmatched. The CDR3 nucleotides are TGTGCCAGCCGGGACTACCCAGATACGCAGTATTTT. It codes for CASRDYPDTQYF.

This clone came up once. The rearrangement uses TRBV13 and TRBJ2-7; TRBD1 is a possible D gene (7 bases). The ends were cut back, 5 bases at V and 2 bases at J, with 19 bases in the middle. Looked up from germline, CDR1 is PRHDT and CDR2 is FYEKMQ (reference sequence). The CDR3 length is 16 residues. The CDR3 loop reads CASSPSRQGGTYEQYF. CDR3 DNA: TGTGCCAGCAGCCCTTCCCGACAGGGAGGAACCTACGAGCAGTACTTC.

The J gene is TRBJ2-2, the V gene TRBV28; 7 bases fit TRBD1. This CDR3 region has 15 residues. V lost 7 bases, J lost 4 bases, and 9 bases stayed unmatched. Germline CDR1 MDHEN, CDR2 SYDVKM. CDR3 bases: TGTGCCAGCAACTTCGACAGGGCCAGCACCGGGGAGCTGTTTTTT. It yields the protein CASNFDRASTGELFF.

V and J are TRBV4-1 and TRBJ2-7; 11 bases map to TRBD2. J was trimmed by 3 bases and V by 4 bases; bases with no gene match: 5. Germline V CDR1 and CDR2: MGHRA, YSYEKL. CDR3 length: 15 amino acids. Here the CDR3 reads CASSRVTSGVYEQYF. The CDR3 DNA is TGCGCCAGCAGCCGAGTGACTAGCGGGGTCTACGAGCAGTACTTC.

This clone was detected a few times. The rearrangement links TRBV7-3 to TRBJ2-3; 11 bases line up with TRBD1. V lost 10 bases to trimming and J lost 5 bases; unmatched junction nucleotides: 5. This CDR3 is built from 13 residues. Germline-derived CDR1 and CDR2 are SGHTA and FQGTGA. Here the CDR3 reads CATGQGVGDTQYF. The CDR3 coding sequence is TGTGCCACGGGACAGGGGGTAGGAGATACGCAGTATTTT. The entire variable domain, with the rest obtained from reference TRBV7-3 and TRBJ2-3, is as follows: GAGVSQTPSNKVTEKGKYVELRCDPISGHTALYWYRQSLGQGPEFLIYFQGTGAADDSGLPNDRFFAVRPEGSVSTLKIQRTERGDSAVYLCATGQGVGDTQYFGPGTRLTVL.